This T cell receptor (beta chain) was identified during a study of CXCR3-negative and CXCR3-positive naive CD8 T cells. Overall study findings and caveats: More hydrophobic TRB CDR3s were found in CXCR3-positive naive cells than in CXCR3-negative naive cells. TRBV-TRBJ usage was similar across naive CXCR3 subsets but distinct in memory cells. Memory CD8+ cells showed much lower diversity, while both naive subsets displayed comparably high diversity.

UMI labels and 5' RACE were used to prepare the TRB cDNA libraries. TCRdb reprocessed the 5' RACE reads; each CDR3 protein has one entry and no DNA is given. The sample holds roughly 89,000 distinct CDR3 sequences. CDR3 size: 17 residues. Germline V gene sequence: CDR1 DFQATT, CDR2 SNEGSKA (reference sequence). Definition of naive CD8+ T cells rested on a CD45RO-CCR7+CD27+CD95- profile. Remarks on this clonotype: Its specificity is not known.

The clonotype originates from a human donor in good health. Some clones in this sample may be carry-over from other donors' samples. V usage is TRBV20-1 and J usage is TRBJ2-1; the D gene TCRdb calls, TRBD2, cannot be checked with no DNA. The sequenced material came from naive CXCR3- CD8+ T cells from blood. The subset here: CD45RO-CCR7+CD27+CD95- naive CD8+ T cells lacking CXCR3 (TNR3-). This chain's CDR3 is CSASRTPRGLRYNEQFF.